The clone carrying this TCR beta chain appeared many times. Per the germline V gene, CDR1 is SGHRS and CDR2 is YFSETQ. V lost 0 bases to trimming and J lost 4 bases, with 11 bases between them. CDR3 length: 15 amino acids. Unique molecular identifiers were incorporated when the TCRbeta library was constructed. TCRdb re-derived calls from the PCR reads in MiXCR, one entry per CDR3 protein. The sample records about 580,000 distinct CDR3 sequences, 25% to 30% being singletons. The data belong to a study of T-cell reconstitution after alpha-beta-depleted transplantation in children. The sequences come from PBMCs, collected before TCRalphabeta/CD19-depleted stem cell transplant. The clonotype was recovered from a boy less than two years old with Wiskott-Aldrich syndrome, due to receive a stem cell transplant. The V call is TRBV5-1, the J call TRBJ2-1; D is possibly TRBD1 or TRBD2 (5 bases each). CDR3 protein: CASSLVQGPYNEQFF. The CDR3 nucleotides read TGCGCCAGCAGCTTGGTCCAGGGACCTTACAATGAGCAGTTCTTC.